A single sample gave rise to the 30 T cell receptor beta chains below, sequenced in a study of cytomegalovirus exposure and HLA in healthy donors. The PCR employed 60 Vbeta primers together with 13 Jbeta primers. Using immunoSEQ multiplex PCR, the repertoire was profiled, and TCRdb retains in-frame clones only, with some absent. The sample has a few hundred thousand clones, roughly 79% seen once. The material sequenced was PBMCs. The origin of the receptors is a man aged 18 to 30 in good health and CMV-seronegative.

Details on this clone: The same CDR3 also results from other DNA sequences found in this sample. The rearrangement joins TRBV9 to TRBJ1-2; D gene unclear. Germline V gene lookup returns CDR1 SGDLS and CDR2 YYNGEE. The V end was cut by 0 bases, the J end by 3 bases, with 6 bases between. The CDR3 spans 13 residues. Written as DNA, the CDR3 is TGTGCCAGCAGCGTAGGTGGAGACTATGGCTACACCTTC. Its protein is CASSVGGDYGYTF.

The genes are TRBV23-1 and TRBJ2-5; a possible D gene is TRBD2 (7 bases). TRBV23-1 qualifies as an ORF whose function is uncertain. V was cut by 0 bases and J by 6 bases, with 23 bases left in between. The CDR3 totals 18 residues. DNA for the CDR3: TGCGCCAGCAGTCAATCGGTGGGGGGGGCCGGAGCCTGGAAGACCCAGTACTTC. Its translation: CASSQSVGGAGAWKTQYF.

The chain joins TRBV29-1 to TRBJ2-7, with 7 bases that match TRBD1. Looked up from germline, CDR1 is SQVTM and CDR2 is ANQGSEA. The CDR3 runs to 13 residues. With 7 bases clipped from V and 2 bases from J, the junction kept 8 bases outside the gene matches. This CDR3 is CSAATDRPYEQYF. The CDR3 DNA follows: TGCAGCGCTGCGACGGACAGGCCCTACGAGCAGTACTTC.

V gene TRBV7-9 combines with J gene TRBJ2-1, with D perhaps matching TRBD1 (6 bases). Looked up from germline, CDR1 is SEHNR and CDR2 is FQNEAQ (reference sequence). The V end was cut by 5 bases, the J end by 10 bases, with 15 bases between. The CDR3 loop spans 13 amino acids. The CDR3 is CASSTYDRLEQFF. Written as DNA, the CDR3 is TGTGCCAGCAGCACCTACGACAGGTTGGAGCAGTTCTTC.

The chain links TRBV19 to TRBJ1-5, with 8 bases matching TRBD1. Germline CDR1 LNHDA, CDR2 SQIVND (reference sequence). Trimming cost V 6 bases and J 3 bases; bases outside gene matches: 1. The CDR3 runs 13 residues. In DNA form, the CDR3 reads TGTGCCAGTAGGGGACAGGTCAATCAGCCCCAGCATTTT. Translation: CASRGQVNQPQHF.

The V gene is TRBV11-2, the J gene TRBJ1-5; a possible D gene is TRBD1 (6 bases). V dropped 1 base and J dropped 3 bases, with 19 bases sitting between them. The CDR3 contains 18 residues. The germline V gene encodes CDR1 SGHAT and CDR2 FQNNGV. CDR3 residues: CASSLGSPGTNFNQPQHF. In DNA, the CDR3 is TGTGCCAGCAGCTTAGGTAGCCCTGGGACAAATTTCAATCAGCCCCAGCATTTT.

CDR3 coding DNA: TGTGCCAGCAGTGAATTGCCGGGACAGCTCTCCTACAATGAGCAGTTCTTC. Encoded protein: CASSELPGQLSYNEQFF. The chain combines TRBV6-1 with TRBJ2-1; TRBD1 matches 7 bases. V shed 2 bases and J 0 bases; nucleotides not matched to a gene: 7. This CDR3 has 17 amino acids. Germline V gene data show CDR1 as MNHNS and CDR2 as SASEGT.

The rearrangement links TRBV29-1 to TRBJ2-5; the D gene is possibly TRBD2 (7 bases). Per germline, CDR1 SQVTM and CDR2 ANQGSEA. Trimming took 4 bases from V and 0 from J, leaving 18 bases between them. CDR3 length equals 16 residues. DNA for the CDR3: TGCAGCGTTGTCCCCAAAGGGGGGGACGACCAAGAGACCCAGTACTTC. Translated: CSVVPKGGDDQETQYF.

For this clone: Mismatch with germline at one junction end may stem from a read error. The chain carries TRBV7-9 and TRBJ2-7; 9 bases align to TRBD2. The CDR3 is made up of 17 amino acids. Per germline, CDR1 SEHNR and CDR2 FQNEAQ (reference sequence). CDR3 nucleotide sequence: TGTTCCAGCAGCTTAGCTCTCGGGGCTAGCGGGACCTGGGAGCAGTACTTC. This sequence encodes CSSSLALGASGTWEQYF.

The rearrangement links TRBV11-3 to TRBJ2-5, with 13 bases aligning to TRBD2. Germline CDR1 SGHNT, CDR2 YENEEA. After removal of 5 bases from V and 0 bases from J, the junction contained 6 bases not matched to a gene. The CDR3 is made up of 17 amino acids. The CDR3 here is CASSPGTSGNHQETQYF. CDR3 bases: TGTGCCAGCAGCCCCGGGACTAGCGGGAACCACCAAGAGACCCAGTACTTC. Using reference TRBV11-3 and TRBJ2-5 for the parts outside the CDR3, the full variable domain is EAGVVQSPRYKIIEKKQPVAFWCNPISGHNTLYWYLQNLGQGPELLIRYENEEAVDDSQLPKDRFSAERLKGVDSTLKIQPAELGDSAVYLCASSPGTSGNHQETQYFGPGTRLLVL.

The chain is built from TRBV28 and TRBJ2-3; D might be TRBD1 (5 bases). Germline-derived CDR1 and CDR2 are MDHEN and SYDVKM. The CDR3 runs 14 residues. V was trimmed by 4 bases and J by 1 base, leaving 9 bases between them. The DNA of the CDR3 is TGTGCCAGCAGTTCCTCACAGGGCACAGATACGCAGTATTTT. Translation gives CASSSSQGTDTQYF.

J is TRBJ2-5 and V is TRBV4-2; a weak D match, TRBD2 (6 bases). The CDR3 extends over 16 amino acids. Deletions cut 6 bases from V and 2 bases from J, with 19 bases between. Germline values: CDR1 LGHNA, CDR2 YNFKEQ. CDR3 sequence (DNA): TGTGCCAGCAGTCCCAATAGAGTGGGGGGTCAAGAGACCCAGTACTTC. The encoded protein is CASSPNRVGGQETQYF.

The genes are TRBV19 and TRBJ1-4, with a weak D call TRBD1 (5 bases). CDR1 LNHDA and CDR2 SQIVND come from the germline V gene (reference sequence). V gave up 5 bases and J gave up 0 bases, with 10 bases separating them. This CDR3 is 15 amino acids long. The CDR3 here is CASSPAGSTNEKLFF. The DNA for the CDR3 is TGTGCCAGTAGTCCCGCAGGGTCAACTAATGAAAAACTGTTTTTT.

Details on this clone: A read error may produce the germline difference seen at one junction end. V usage is TRBV7-9 and J usage is TRBJ1-3; TRBD1 aligns across 7 bases. This CDR3 is built from 15 residues. Per germline, CDR1 SEHNR and CDR2 FQNEAQ (reference sequence). CDR3: CSSRRTGVPGNTIYF. The CDR3, as DNA: TGTTCCAGCAGAAGGACAGGTGTGCCTGGAAACACCATATATTTT.

This chain uses TRBV27 with TRBJ2-7; 8 nucleotides agree with TRBD2. V gave up 10 bases and J gave up 1 base; unmatched junction bases: 9. CDR1 is MNHEY, CDR2 SMNVEV, per germline (reference sequence). This CDR3 comprises 14 residues. In DNA, the CDR3 is TGTGCCACCGCCGGGGGGGGGCGGTCCTACGAGCAGTACTTC. This codes for CATAGGGRSYEQYF.

This sequence joins TRBV7-2 and TRBJ2-7, with 9 bases that match TRBD2. Per germline, CDR1 SGHTA and CDR2 FQGNSA. J gave up 3 bases and V 6 bases, and 6 bases lay outside the gene matches. CDR3 length: 14 residues. CDR3 loop: CASSIAGVNYEQYF. The CDR3 DNA reads TGTGCCAGCAGTATAGCGGGAGTGAACTACGAGCAGTACTTC. Supplemented by reference TRBV7-2 and TRBJ2-7, the full variable domain reads GAGVSQSPSNKVTEKGKDVELRCDPISGHTALYWYRQSLGQGLEFLIYFQGNSAPDKSGLPSDRFSAERTGGSVSTLTIQRTQQEDSAVYLCASSIAGVNYEQYFGPGTRLTVT.

The chain has TRBV5-4 and TRBJ1-1; no definite D call. Trimming took 2 bases from V and 8 from J, leaving 10 bases between them. The CDR3 is made up of 12 amino acids. Germline-derived CDR1 and CDR2 are SGHNT and YYREEE (reference sequence). The CDR3 loop reads CASSLSGREAFF. The CDR3 bases are TGTGCCAGCAGCTTAAGTGGGAGGGAAGCTTTCTTT.

CDR3 nucleotide sequence: TGTGCCAGCAGTTTTCTAGCGGACACAGATACGCAGTATTTT. Residues: CASSFLADTDTQYF. The gene calls are TRBV6-5 and TRBJ2-3; the match to TRBD2 covers 7 bases. This CDR3 is 14 amino acids long. Germline values: CDR1 MNHEY, CDR2 SVGAGI. With 4 bases clipped from V and 2 bases from J, the junction kept 3 bases outside the gene matches.

The rearrangement links TRBV9 to TRBJ2-2; D is undetermined. Between the trimmed V and J ends, which lost 7 bases and 3 bases, there was a span of 7 bases. The length of the CDR3 is 12 residues. Per the germline V gene, CDR1 is SGDLS and CDR2 is YYNGEE. The CDR3 nucleotides read TGTGCCAGCGGGCAACACACCGGGGAGCTGTTTTTT. Translation: CASGQHTGELFF.

The CDR3 spells CASSLRGQGQEKLFF. DNA for the CDR3: TGTGCCAGCAGCTTAAGGGGACAGGGACAGGAAAAACTGTTTTTT. The chain couples TRBV7-8 to TRBJ1-4; 9 bases agree with TRBD1. With V trimmed by 2 bases and J by 8 bases, 6 bases remained unmatched. Germline values: CDR1 SGHVS, CDR2 FQNEAQ. This CDR3 contains 15 residues.

The gene calls are TRBV25-1 and TRBJ1-6; 7 bases map to TRBD1. Per germline, CDR1 MGHDK and CDR2 SYGVNS. The CDR3 contains 15 residues. V lost 1 base to trimming and J lost 11 bases; unmatched junction nucleotides: 8. The DNA of the CDR3 is TGTGCCAGCAGTGAATGGGGGGACAGTGTGACACCCCTCCACTTT. Its translation is CASSEWGDSVTPLHF.

This sequence joins TRBV6-5 and TRBJ2-2, with D maybe TRBD1 (6 bases). Germline V gives CDR1 MNHEY, CDR2 SVGAGI. This CDR3 region has 14 residues. V gave up 9 bases and J gave up 2 bases, with 13 bases separating them. CDR3 protein: CASYPGQNTGELFF. CDR3 sequence (DNA): TGTGCCAGTTATCCGGGACAAAACACCGGGGAGCTGTTTTTT.

The V call is TRBV7-3, the J call TRBJ2-1; TRBD2 aligns across 8 bases. The junction had 4 bases not matched to a gene; V was cut back by 5 bases and J by 10 bases. Germline V gene data show CDR1 as SGHTA and CDR2 as FQGTGA. The CDR3 length is 12 residues. The DNA of the CDR3 is TGTGCCAGCAGCCTGACTAGCGCCGAGCAGTTCTTC. Residues: CASSLTSAEQFF.

This clone was observed a few times. V gene TRBV5-1 combines with J gene TRBJ1-1; 9 nucleotides align to TRBD1. V shed 3 bases and J 2 bases; nucleotides not matched to a gene: 8. This CDR3 has 16 residues. Germline V gives CDR1 SGHRS, CDR2 YFSETQ. In nucleotides, the CDR3 is TGCGCCAGCAGCTATATGACAGGGGGTTCTAACACTGAAGCTTTCTTT. It specifies CASSYMTGGSNTEAFF.

The chain joins TRBV30 to TRBJ1-6; weak D call: TRBD1 (5 bases). V lost 4 bases and J lost 4, with 11 bases in between. CDR1 is GTSNPN and CDR2 is SVGIG in the germline V gene (reference sequence). The CDR3 runs to 14 residues. CDR3 sequence (DNA): TGTGCCTGGACACAGACAGATTATAATTCACCCCTCCACTTT. This codes for CAWTQTDYNSPLHF.

The chain's CDR3 is CASSESGSRDTQYF. CDR3 nucleotide sequence: TGTGCCAGCAGTGAGAGCGGGTCTCGGGATACGCAGTATTTT. The chain recombines TRBV6-4 with TRBJ2-3; D is possibly TRBD2 (6 bases). The V and J ends lost 3 bases and 6 bases respectively, with 13 bases between them. Germline CDR1 is MRHNA and CDR2 is SNTAGT. This CDR3 has 14 residues.

The CDR3 is CASSLASPAGYQETQYF. As DNA, the CDR3 is TGCGCCAGCAGCTTGGCTTCACCGGCGGGGTACCAAGAGACCCAGTACTTC. J is TRBJ2-5 and V is TRBV5-1; D may be TRBD2 (6 bases). V gave up 0 bases and J gave up 0 bases, with 15 bases separating them. This CDR3 has 17 amino acids. The germline CDR1 and CDR2 sequences are SGHRS and YFSETQ.

The CDR3 region is CASSNGQANTGELFF. The CDR3 nucleotides read TGTGCCAGCAGCAACGGCCAGGCTAACACCGGGGAGCTGTTTTTT. The chain joins TRBV21-1 to TRBJ2-2; the table assigns TRBD1, which was not confirmed against the DNA. TRBV21-1 is tagged as a pseudogene. CDR3 length: 15 amino acids.

This clone was recorded only once. The chain's CDR3 is CASSQEAGQVDSPLHF. The CDR3 coding sequence is TGCGCCAGCAGCCAAGAAGCGGGACAGGTTGATTCACCCCTCCACTTT. The chain uses TRBV4-1 and TRBJ1-6; 8 bases are shared with TRBD1. Germline CDR1 MGHRA, CDR2 YSYEKL. J gave up 8 bases and V 0 bases, and 6 bases lay outside the gene matches. The CDR3 is 16 amino acids.

The V and J genes are TRBV19 and TRBJ1-2, with 8 bases lining up with TRBD1. The CDR3 has 14 amino acids. Germline V gene lookup returns CDR1 LNHDA and CDR2 SQIVND (reference sequence). Trimming at V came to 5 bases and at J to 2 bases, leaving 4 bases not matched to a gene. The CDR3 DNA reads as TGTGCCAGTAGTGTGGCAGGGGGCAACTATGGCTACACCTTC. It is translated as CASSVAGGNYGYTF.